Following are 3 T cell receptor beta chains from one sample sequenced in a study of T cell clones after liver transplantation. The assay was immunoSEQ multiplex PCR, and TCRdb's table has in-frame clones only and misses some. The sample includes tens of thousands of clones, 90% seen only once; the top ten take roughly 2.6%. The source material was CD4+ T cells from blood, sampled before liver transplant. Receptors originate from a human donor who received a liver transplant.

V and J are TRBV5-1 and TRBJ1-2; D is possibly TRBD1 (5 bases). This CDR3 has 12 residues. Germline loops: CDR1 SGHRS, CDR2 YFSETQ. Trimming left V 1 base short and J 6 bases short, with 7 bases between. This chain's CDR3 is CASSLPGDGYTF. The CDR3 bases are TGCGCCAGCAGCTTGCCGGGGGATGGCTACACCTTC.

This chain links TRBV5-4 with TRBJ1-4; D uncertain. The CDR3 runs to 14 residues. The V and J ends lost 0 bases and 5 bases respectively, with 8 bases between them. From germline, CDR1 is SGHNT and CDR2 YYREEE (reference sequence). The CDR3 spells CASSLDGRNEKLFF. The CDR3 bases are TGTGCCAGCAGCTTGGACGGTAGGAATGAAAAACTGTTTTTT.

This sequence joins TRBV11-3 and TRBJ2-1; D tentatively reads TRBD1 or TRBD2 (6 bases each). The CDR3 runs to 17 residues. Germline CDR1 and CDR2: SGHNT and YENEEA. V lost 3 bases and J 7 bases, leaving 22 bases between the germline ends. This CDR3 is CASSLYVRGLNLNEQFF. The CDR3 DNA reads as TGTGCCAGCAGCTTGTATGTCAGGGGACTCAATCTTAATGAGCAGTTCTTC.